Listed below are T cell receptor beta chains from one sample, sequenced in a study of shared clonotypes between healthy human individuals. TCRdb's copy holds only in-frame clones and misses some; the assay was immunoSEQ multiplex PCR. The sample contains about 560,000 clones, around 80% of which appear only once. The sequenced sample consisted of PBMCs. Receptors were obtained from a woman aged 40 to 49 in good health. Some clones in this sample may be carry-over from other donors' samples. The CDR3 runs from the conserved cysteine through the conserved F or W. Fields, in order: D gene, CDR3 length, J gene, V gene, clone size, CDR3 DNA, CDR3 protein. The D gene is left open where the match is weak. Size is stated for part of the rows, as once, few or many counts, or as a class when the clone is expanded.

TRBD1	16	TRBJ1-2	TRBV4-3	.	TGCGCCAGCAGCCAAGAAAGACAGGGGGCGAACTATGGCTACACCTTC	CASSQERQGANYGYTF
TRBD2	17	TRBJ2-3	TRBV4-2	.	TGTGCCAGCAGCCAAGAACTAGCGGGAGGCCCTGGAGATACGCAGTATTTT	CASSQELAGGPGDTQYF
.	14	TRBJ2-4	TRBV5-1	.	TGCGCCAGCAGCTTTTATGAGGTCGGAAGCATTCAGTACTTC	CASSFYEVGSIQYF
.	13	TRBJ1-1	TRBV21-1	.	TGTGCCAGCAGACGGGGCCAGAACACTGAAGCTTTCTTT	CASRRGQNTEAFF
TRBD1	14	TRBJ1-4	TRBV6-1	.	TGTGCCAGCAGTAGTGACAGGGGGCTGGAAAAACTGTTTTTT	CASSSDRGLEKLFF
.	15	TRBJ1-5	TRBV28	.	TGTGCCAGCAGTACCCTCCAGGGAGGCAATCAGCCCCAGCATTTT	CASSTLQGGNQPQHF
TRBD1	15	TRBJ1-2	TRBV5-5	.	TGTGCCAGCAGCCTGGGACAGGCAATAAACTATGGCTACACCTTC	CASSLGQAINYGYTF
TRBD2	16	TRBJ2-5	TRBV6-5	.	TGTGCCAGCAGTTTCCGACTAGCGGGAAGACAAGAGACCCAGTACTTC	CASSFRLAGRQETQYF
TRBD2	15	TRBJ2-7	TRBV29-1	.	TGCAGCGTTGAAATTGGACTAGCGGGAGCCCTCGAGCAGTACTTC	CSVEIGLAGALEQYF
.	12	TRBJ2-5	TRBV5-1	.	TGCGCCAGCGCGGAGGACGGAGAGACCCAGTACTTC	CASAEDGETQYF
TRBD1	16	TRBJ2-7	TRBV7-6	.	TGTGCCAGCAGCTTAGGGACAGGGGACCTGGGTGGCGAGCAGTACTTC	CASSLGTGDLGGEQYF
TRBD1	14	TRBJ2-4	TRBV7-6	.	TGTGCCAGCAGCTTAGCAGGGACAGGGGGGATTCAGTACTTC	CASSLAGTGGIQYF
.	18	TRBJ2-3	TRBV9	.	TGTGCCAGCAGCGTAGGACTAAAGGGCGGAGGTAGCACAGATACGCAGTATTTT	CASSVGLKGGGSTDTQYF
TRBD1	15	TRBJ2-1	TRBV4-1	.	TGCGCCAGCAGAAGGGGGGGACAGGGGATTCCTGAGCAGTTCTTC	CASRRGGQGIPEQFF
TRBD2	12	TRBJ2-3	TRBV4-2	.	TGTGCCAGCAGCCAGGGGGGGGATACGCAGTATTTT	CASSQGGDTQYF
.	13	TRBJ2-7	TRBV5-1	.	TGCGCCAGCATCTTAGGGCGGACCTACGAGCAGTACTTC	CASILGRTYEQYF
TRBD1	16	TRBJ1-4	TRBV28	.	TGTGCCAGCAGACCTCCTCTGGGCAGGGGGAATGAAAAACTGTTTTTT	CASRPPLGRGNEKLFF
.	15	TRBJ1-5	TRBV28	.	TGTGCCAGCCTAGGTCCGGGGGGGAGCAATCAGCCCCAGCATTTT	CASLGPGGSNQPQHF
.	16	TRBJ2-7	TRBV4-1	once	TGCGCCAGCAGCCATCGGACAAGTCCAACGACCTACGAGCAGTACTTC	CASSHRTSPTTYEQYF
.	12	TRBJ1-5	TRBV30	.	TGTGTCTGGAGTCCTAACTCCCAGCCCCAGCATTTT	CVWSPNSQPQHF
.	13	TRBJ2-7	TRBV7-8	once	TGTGCCAGCAGCCCAGGGTATCTCTACGAGCAGTACTTC	CASSPGYLYEQYF
TRBD2	15	TRBJ2-2	TRBV6-6	few	TGTGCCAGCAGTGGACTAGCGGGAGACACCGGGGAGCTGTTTTTT	CASSGLAGDTGELFF
TRBD1	13	TRBJ1-1	TRBV4-3	.	TGCGCCAGCAGCCAGACAGGGTCCCCTGAAGCTTTCTTT	CASSQTGSPEAFF
TRBD2	18	TRBJ2-2	TRBV30	.	TGTGCCTGGAGTTTAGGCGATACTAGCGCTCGGAACACCGGGGAGCTGTTTTTT	CAWSLGDTSARNTGELFF
TRBD2	14	TRBJ2-7	TRBV28	.	TGTGCCACCCGGCCAGCGGGAATGTTGTACGAGCAGTACTTC	CATRPAGMLYEQYF
.	12	TRBJ2-7	TRBV30	.	TGTGCCTTCGGGACTGACTCCTACGAGCAGTACTTC	CAFGTDSYEQYF
TRBD1	15	TRBJ2-1	TRBV7-9	.	TGTGCCAGCAGCAAAACAGGGGACCCCCCGCTTGAGCAGTTCTTC	CASSKTGDPPLEQFF
.	13	TRBJ1-1	TRBV9	few	TGTGCCAGCAGCGTCCGGGGGAACACTGAAGCTTTCTTT	CASSVRGNTEAFF
.	13	TRBJ2-7	TRBV7-2	.	TGTGCCAGCAGCTTAATGGACGCTTACGAGCAGTACTTC	CASSLMDAYEQYF
.	13	TRBJ1-2	TRBV28	few	TGTGCCAGTCTTCGCGGGCAGGCATTAGGCTACACCTTC	CASLRGQALGYTF
TRBD1	18	TRBJ2-2	TRBV28	few	TGTGCCAGCAGTCGACGGACAGGGGGGATCGGTGGCACCGGGGAGCTGTTTTTT	CASSRRTGGIGGTGELFF
.	13	TRBJ1-2	TRBV6-1	.	TGTGCCAGCAGTGAAGCAAGTTACTATGGCTACACCTTC	CASSEASYYGYTF
TRBD2	11	TRBJ2-5	TRBV30	.	TGTGGAGCGGGAGTTGGAGAGACCCAGTACTTC	CGAGVGETQYF
TRBD1	14	TRBJ2-1	TRBV19	.	TGTGCCAGTTCCGACAGGGCCCCCTACAATGAGCAGTTCTTC	CASSDRAPYNEQFF
TRBD1	15	TRBJ2-1	TRBV10-3	.	TGTGCCATCGGATTGGGGACAGGCTCCTACAATGAGCAGTTCTTC	CAIGLGTGSYNEQFF
.	13	TRBJ1-2	TRBV5-5	.	TGTGCCAGCAGCCCTGGGACGAACTATGGCTACACCTTC	CASSPGTNYGYTF
.	16	TRBJ2-1	TRBV5-6	many	TGTGCCAGCAGACCTGAGCTTGGGCTTGGTTACAATGAGCAGTTCTTC	CASRPELGLGYNEQFF
TRBD2	16	TRBJ2-7	TRBV4-1	.	TGCGCCAGCAGCCAAGACAAGCGGGAGGAACCAGGCGAGCAGTACTTC	CASSQDKREEPGEQYF
.	12	TRBJ1-1	TRBV7-9	.	TGTGCCAGCAGCTTAGGAGAGGGTGTAGCTTTCTTT	CASSLGEGVAFF
.	14	TRBJ2-5	TRBV28	.	TGTGCCAGCAGTTTTCGCAGGAGCCAAGAGACCCAGTACTTC	CASSFRRSQETQYF
TRBD2	17	TRBJ2-2	TRBV28	once	TGTGCCAGCAATCCCCGCGGGAGGGCCTCGAACACCGGGGAGCTGTTTTTT	CASNPRGRASNTGELFF
.	13	TRBJ2-7	TRBV5-1	.	TGCGCCAGCAGCTTGGGTCAGTTCTACGAGCAGTACTTC	CASSLGQFYEQYF
.	13	TRBJ2-7	TRBV10-3	once	TGTGCCATCAGGGACCCTGGGGGCTACGAGCAGTACTTC	CAIRDPGGYEQYF
.	15	TRBJ2-1	TRBV11-2	.	TGTGCCAGCAGCTTAACGGCGGGGAACTACAATGAGCAGTTCTTC	CASSLTAGNYNEQFF
.	13	TRBJ2-1	TRBV18	.	TGTGCCAGCTCACAGGCCTCCCCTAGCGAGCAGTTCTTC	CASSQASPSEQFF
.	15	TRBJ2-7	TRBV18	once	TGTGCCAGCTCACCACCCGCCCGGGCCGCCTACGAGCAGTACTTC	CASSPPARAAYEQYF
TRBD2	17	TRBJ2-7	TRBV4-1	.	TGCGCCAGCAGCCAGGAAGTAGCGGGAGGGCCGGCTTACGAGCAGTACTTC	CASSQEVAGGPAYEQYF
.	14	TRBJ2-1	TRBV15	many	TGTGCCACCAGCACCGGACTACCCAGCAATGAGCAGTTCTTC	CATSTGLPSNEQFF
TRBD2	17	TRBJ2-2	TRBV12-5	.	TGTGCTAGTGGTTTGCGGCTAGCGGGACTAGGTGCCGGGGAGCTGTTTTTT	CASGLRLAGLGAGELFF
.	15	TRBJ2-2	TRBV5-1	.	TGCGCCAGCAGCCCGTCCGCCCTAAACACCGGGGAGCTGTTTTTT	CASSPSALNTGELFF
TRBD2	15	TRBJ2-3	TRBV7-3	.	TGTGCCAGCAGCGAGGGGACTAGCGCTCTAGGTACGCAGTATTTT	CASSEGTSALGTQYF
.	11	TRBJ1-2	TRBV2	.	TGTGCCAGCCCGACAGACTATGGCTACACCTTC	CASPTDYGYTF
TRBD1	19	TRBJ1-5	TRBV2	.	TGTGCCAGCAGTGCAGACCGGGACAGGGGGATTAGAGGTATTCAGCCCCAGCATTTT	CASSADRDRGIRGIQPQHF
.	16	TRBJ2-1	TRBV19	.	TGTGCCAGTAGTATAGAAACCCACGGGATGTACAATGAGCAGTTCTTC	CASSIETHGMYNEQFF
.	13	TRBJ1-5	TRBV28	.	TGTGCCAGCAGGGACAGTTTATATCAGCCCCAGCATTTT	CASRDSLYQPQHF
TRBD2	17	TRBJ2-4	TRBV19	.	TGTGCCAGTAGTCCCCGGGAGGGACTCCTAGCCAAAAACATTCAGTACTTC	CASSPREGLLAKNIQYF
.	14	TRBJ2-1	TRBV2	few	TGTGCCAGCGGCGCCGGGTCCCCGTCCAATGAGCAGTTCTTC	CASGAGSPSNEQFF
.	14	TRBJ2-5	TRBV27	.	TGTGCCAGCAGTTCCCGACGGGTCCAAGAGACCCAGTACTTC	CASSSRRVQETQYF
.	16	TRBJ1-3	TRBV28	.	TGTGCCAGCAGGGCACAGGGTAGGTCCTCTGGAAACACCATATATTTT	CASRAQGRSSGNTIYF